Sequencing of this TCR beta chain was carried out in a study of T cell repertoires in cytomegalovirus infection. Study at large: Public TCR beta signatures provided an indication of both CMV infection and a matching HLA type. Study-wide results and limits: HLA-C-restricted CMV clonotypes gave the most frequent clonotype in two of eight donors.

The germline V gene encodes CDR1 DFQATT and CDR2 SNEGSKA (reference sequence). V lost 4 bases to trimming and J lost 2 bases; unmatched junction nucleotides: 3. This CDR3 region has 13 residues. This clonotype was seen a few times. The target antigen is unknown. TCRdb reprocessed the reads via MiXCR and lists one record per CDR3 protein. The table shows hundreds of thousands of distinct CDR3 sequences, with roughly 24% occurring only once. This chain joins TRBV20-1 and TRBJ1-1, with 8 bases matching TRBD1. The receptor comes from a human donor in good health (CMV status not recorded). Some clones in this sample may be carry-over from other donors' samples. The material sequenced was CD8+ T cells from PBMCs. CDR3 sequence: CSATDRDNTEAFF. The CDR3 DNA sequence: TGCAGTGCTACGGACAGGGACAACACTGAAGCTTTCTTT.